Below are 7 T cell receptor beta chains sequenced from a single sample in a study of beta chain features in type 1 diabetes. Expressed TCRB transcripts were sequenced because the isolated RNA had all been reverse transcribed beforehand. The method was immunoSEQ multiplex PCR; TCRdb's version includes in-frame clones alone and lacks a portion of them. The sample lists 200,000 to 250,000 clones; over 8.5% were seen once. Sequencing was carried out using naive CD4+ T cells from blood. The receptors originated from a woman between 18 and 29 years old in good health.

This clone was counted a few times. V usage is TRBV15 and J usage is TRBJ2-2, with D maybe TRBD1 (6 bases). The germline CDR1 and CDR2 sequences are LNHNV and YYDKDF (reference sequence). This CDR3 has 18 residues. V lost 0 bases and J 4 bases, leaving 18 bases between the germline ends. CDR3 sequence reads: CATSRDIGAGEGTGELFF. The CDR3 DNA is TGTGCCACCAGCAGAGATATAGGGGCAGGGGAAGGCACCGGGGAGCTGTTTTTT. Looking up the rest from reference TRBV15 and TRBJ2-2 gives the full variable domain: DAMVIQNPRYQVTQFGKPVTLSCSQTLNHNVMYWYQQKSSQAPKLLFHYYDKDFNNEADTPDNFQSRRPNTSFCFLDIRSPGLGDTAMYLCATSRDIGAGEGTGELFFGEGSRLTVL.

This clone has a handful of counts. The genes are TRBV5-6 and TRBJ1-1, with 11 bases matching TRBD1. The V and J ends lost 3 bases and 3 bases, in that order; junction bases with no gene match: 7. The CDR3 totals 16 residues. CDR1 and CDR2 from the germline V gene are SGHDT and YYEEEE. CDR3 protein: CASSSLRDRGYTEAFF. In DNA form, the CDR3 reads TGTGCCAGCAGCTCACTAAGGGACAGGGGGTACACTGAAGCTTTCTTT.

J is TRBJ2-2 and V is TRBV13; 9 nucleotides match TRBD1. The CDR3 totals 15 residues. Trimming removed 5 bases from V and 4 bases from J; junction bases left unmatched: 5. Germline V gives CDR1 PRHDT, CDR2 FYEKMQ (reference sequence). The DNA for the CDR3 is TGTGCCAGCAGCACAGGGGGCGCGGCCACCGGGGAGCTGTTTTTT. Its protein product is CASSTGGAATGELFF.

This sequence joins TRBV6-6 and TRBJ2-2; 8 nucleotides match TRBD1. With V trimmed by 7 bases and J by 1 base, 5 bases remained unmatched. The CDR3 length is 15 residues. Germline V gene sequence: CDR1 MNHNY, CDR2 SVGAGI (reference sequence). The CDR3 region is CASTRTGLNTGELFF. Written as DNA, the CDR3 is TGTGCCAGCACACGGACAGGGCTGAACACCGGGGAGCTGTTTTTT.

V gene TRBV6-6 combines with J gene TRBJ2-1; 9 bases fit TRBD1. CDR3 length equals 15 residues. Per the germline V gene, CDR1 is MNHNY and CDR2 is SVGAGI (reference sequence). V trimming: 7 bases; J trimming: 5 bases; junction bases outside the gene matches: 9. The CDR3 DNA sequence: TGTGCCAGCACCCCTCGGGACAGGGATAACAATGAGCAGTTCTTC. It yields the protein CASTPRDRDNNEQFF.

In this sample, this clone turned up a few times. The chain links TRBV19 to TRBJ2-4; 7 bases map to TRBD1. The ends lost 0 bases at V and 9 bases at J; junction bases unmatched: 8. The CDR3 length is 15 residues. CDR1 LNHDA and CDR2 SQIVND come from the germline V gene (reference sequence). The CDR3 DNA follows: TGTGCCAGTAGTATAGATCAGGGGGTTCTGAGCATTCAGTACTTC. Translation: CASSIDQGVLSIQYF.

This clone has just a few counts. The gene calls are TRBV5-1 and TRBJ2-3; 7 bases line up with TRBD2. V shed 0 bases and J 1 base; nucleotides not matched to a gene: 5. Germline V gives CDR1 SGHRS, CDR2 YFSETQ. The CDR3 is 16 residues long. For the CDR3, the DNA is TGCGCCAGCAGCTTGGGGCTAGCGGTAGGCACAGATACGCAGTATTTT. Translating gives CASSLGLAVGTDTQYF. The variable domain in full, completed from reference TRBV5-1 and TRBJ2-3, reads KAGVTQTPRYLIKTRGQQVTLSCSPISGHRSVSWYQQTPGQGLQFLFEYFSETQRNKGNFPGRFSGRQFSNSRSEMNVSTLELGDSALYLCASSLGLAVGTDTQYFGPGTRLTVL.